This T cell receptor beta chain is from a study of CD8+CD57+ T cells in acquired aplastic anemia. Study summary: The study obtained an average of 3.2 ug of DNA from sorted CD4+ and CD8+ cells.

V trimming: 11 bases; J trimming: 3 bases; junction bases outside the gene matches: 12. Germline assignment: CDR1 SEHNR and CDR2 FQNEAQ (reference sequence). The CDR3 length is 15 residues. Genomic DNA provided the template from which TCR beta VDJ and CDR3 profiles were obtained. TCRdb re-called the reads through MiXCR, storing one row per CDR3 protein. Among some 210,000 distinct CDR3 sequences listed, 61% were seen once. The sequencing input was sorted CD4+, CD8+, or CD8+CD57+ T cells (not recorded which) from PBMCs. The TCR comes from a human donor in good health. The J gene is TRBJ2-5, the V gene TRBV7-9; 10 nucleotides match TRBD2. The CDR3 sequence: CAGSTPSGREETQYF. The CDR3 DNA sequence: TGTGCCGGATCAACGCCCAGCGGGAGGGAAGAGACCCAGTACTTC.